What follows describes a single T cell receptor beta chain. How the authors handled the data: Amplification with reference gene primers provided the estimates of nucleated cell counts. Measured with immunoSEQ multiplex PCR; TCRdb has only the in-frame clones, and not every one. The DNA gave D and trimming, while V, J and clone size come from that table. The sample consists of 66,000 or so clones, just under 80% of them appearing once. Germline V gives CDR1 LGHNA, CDR2 YNFKEQ. The V and J ends lost 1 base and 4 bases, in that order; junction bases with no gene match: 9. This CDR3 is built from 16 residues. This sample is drawn from a study of blood T cell repertoires in COVID-19. Study overall: The samples span acute and convalescent COVID-19 from the United States, Italy and Spain. Nucleic acid was either cDNA or gDNA, and it came from T cells, B-cell-depleted T cells, or PBMCs.

This chain links TRBV4-2 with TRBJ2-5; 7 positions agree with TRBD2. The clonotype was recovered from a human donor in a cohort sampled during active COVID-19. Input material: peripheral blood. CDR3 region: CASSQGRESLPETQYF. The CDR3 nucleotides are TGTGCCAGCAGCCAAGGGCGGGAGTCGTTACCAGAGACCCAGTACTTC.